This T cell receptor beta chain was found in a study of control samples from healthy donors and cancer patients. The repertoire was sequenced with immunoSEQ multiplex PCR; TCRdb's copy has only in-frame clones and lacks some. The sample has some 120,000 clones, around 87% seen once; the top ten hold 2.5% to 3.5%. Trimming removed 3 bases from V and 2 bases from J, with 11 bases in between. This CDR3 is 14 amino acids long. In germline, CDR1 is KGHSH, CDR2 LQKENI. The rearrangement links TRBV18 to TRBJ2-7; tentative D call: TRBD2 (6 bases). This TCR came from a man aged 55 to 70 in good health. Sequencing was done on a sample of blood. The CDR3 nucleotides read TGTGCCAGCTCACCGGTGCGGGGCCCCTACGAGCAGTACTTC. Translation: CASSPVRGPYEQYF.